The 9 T cell receptor beta chains listed next were all sequenced from one sample in a study of T cell responses to AZD1222 COVID-19 vaccine. Here immunoSEQ multiplex PCR was the method, and the copy in TCRdb shows in-frame clones only, minus some. Of roughly 150,000 clones detected, approximately 90% appear once; the ten largest clones hold 3% to 3.5%. The specimen was peripheral blood, collected on day 0 of MenACWY control vaccination. The receptor set was obtained from an adult in good health.

The chain uses TRBV29-1 and TRBJ2-7; unclear D gene. Germline-derived CDR1 and CDR2 are SQVTM and ANQGSEA. The V end lost 6 bases, the J end lost 5 bases, and 8 bases lay between the germline ends. The CDR3 spans 10 residues. The CDR3 DNA follows: TGCAGCGTACCGATCCACGAGCAGTACTTC. This sequence encodes CSVPIHEQYF.

The J gene is TRBJ2-1, the V gene TRBV19; 8 bases fit TRBD1. Germline loops: CDR1 LNHDA, CDR2 SQIVND (reference sequence). The CDR3 loop spans 15 amino acids. The V and J ends lost 4 bases and 5 bases, in that order; junction bases with no gene match: 7. CDR3 coding DNA: TGTGCCAGTAGTACGGGACAGGCCTTGGACAATGAGCAGTTCTTC. Encoded protein: CASSTGQALDNEQFF.

V and J are TRBV27 and TRBJ2-1, with 9 bases lining up with TRBD2. The trim removed 2 bases at V and 1 base at J, leaving 6 bases unmatched. This CDR3 is 17 amino acids long. Germline V gene sequence: CDR1 MNHEY, CDR2 SMNVEV (reference sequence). CDR3 in amino acids: CASSLLASGTSYNEQFF. DNA for the CDR3: TGTGCCAGCAGTTTACTCGCTAGCGGGACGTCCTACAATGAGCAGTTCTTC.

The chain uses TRBV10-3 and TRBJ2-1, with 14 bases fitting TRBD2. CDR1 ENHRY and CDR2 SYGVKD come from the germline V gene. Trimming at V came to 4 bases and at J to 1 base, leaving 9 bases not matched to a gene. This CDR3 has 19 residues. This CDR3 reads CAISVSGTSGGLSYNEQFF. In nucleotides, the CDR3 is TGTGCCATCAGTGTTTCCGGGACTAGCGGGGGCCTTTCCTACAATGAGCAGTTCTTC.

The genes are TRBV13 and TRBJ2-2, with TRBD2 as a possible D gene (5 bases). The CDR3 runs to 14 residues. Germline V gene data show CDR1 as PRHDT and CDR2 as FYEKMQ (reference sequence). Trimming stripped 7 bases from V and 1 base from J, with 10 bases between. CDR3 in DNA: TGTGCCAGCACTCAGAGGGAGAACACCGGGGAGCTGTTTTTT. It codes for CASTQRENTGELFF. Variable domain in full (rest from reference TRBV13 and TRBJ2-2): AAGVIQSPRHLIKEKRETATLKCYPIPRHDTVYWYQQGPGQDPQFLISFYEKMQSDKGSIPDRFSAQQFSDYHSELNMSSLELGDSALYFCASTQRENTGELFFGEGSRLTVL.

The rearrangement uses TRBV5-4 and TRBJ2-5; 10 bases are a match to TRBD2. The germline V gene encodes CDR1 SGHNT and CDR2 YYREEE (reference sequence). Trimming removed 3 bases from V and 2 bases from J; junction bases left unmatched: 10. This CDR3 is 17 amino acids long. The CDR3 loop reads CASSSAGGPPGQETQYF. CDR3 sequence (DNA): TGTGCCAGCAGCTCAGCGGGAGGGCCCCCAGGTCAAGAGACCCAGTACTTC.

The chain employs TRBV10-3 and TRBJ1-5; tentative D call: TRBD1 (6 bases). Germline assignment: CDR1 ENHRY and CDR2 SYGVKD. Trimming removed 4 bases from V and 2 bases from J, with 9 bases in between. CDR3 length: 14 residues. The CDR3 region is CAISVAGGNQPQHF. In DNA, the CDR3 is TGTGCCATCAGTGTGGCAGGGGGCAATCAGCCCCAGCATTTT.

This clone was recorded only once. The CDR3 loop is CASSSSGGGTGELFF. In nucleotides, the CDR3 is TGCGCCAGCAGCTCTAGCGGGGGCGGGACCGGGGAGCTGTTTTTT. The chain joins TRBV5-1 to TRBJ2-2; 10 bases agree with TRBD2. The length of the CDR3 is 15 residues. J lost 5 bases, V lost 3 bases, and 4 bases had no gene match. Germline assignment: CDR1 SGHRS and CDR2 YFSETQ.

V gene TRBV5-1 combines with J gene TRBJ2-6, with D tentatively TRBD1 (5 bases). V was trimmed by 0 bases and J by 4 bases, leaving 8 bases between them. This CDR3 region has 15 residues. The germline V gene encodes CDR1 SGHRS and CDR2 YFSETQ. The CDR3 bases are TGCGCCAGCAGCTTGGATCCAGGGGGGGCCAACGTCCTGACTTTC. Its translation: CASSLDPGGANVLTF.